The clone carrying this T cell receptor beta chain was found a few times. Its antigen is not known. Sequenced material consisted of expressed TCRB transcripts (all of the isolated RNA was reverse transcribed). Average reads for naive, central memory and regulatory T cell samples were about 3.6 million. The table came from immunoSEQ multiplex PCR; TCRdb's copy has only in-frame clones and leaves some out. The table has about 740,000 clones, about an eighth seen once; the top ten hold about 0.02%. This entry comes from a study of beta chain features in type 1 diabetes. Overall study findings and caveats: TCRB CDR3s were moderately but significantly shorter in Type 1 diabetes patients in all four CD4+ subsets.

CD4+ cells of the naive, central memory, regulatory and stem cell-like memory types were sorted via CD45RO/CCR7/CD25/CD127/CD95/CD27. The source is a man younger than 30 with type 1 diabetes. The sample was naive CD4+ T cells from blood.

CDR3 region: CASSLGQNNSPLHF. CDR3 DNA sequence: TGCGCCAGCAGCTTGGGACAGAATAATTCACCCCTCCACTTT. The V call is TRBV5-1, the J call TRBJ1-6; D is perhaps TRBD1 (5 bases). The CDR3 has 14 residues. V was clipped by 0 bases and J by 5 bases, with 6 bases between them. Germline V gene lookup returns CDR1 SGHRS and CDR2 YFSETQ.